This is a list of T cell receptor beta chains from one sample in a study of blood T cell repertoires in COVID-19. Assay used: immunoSEQ multiplex PCR; TCRdb lists only in-frame clones, some missing. This table holds 470,000 or so clones, approximately 85% found once. The sequenced sample was peripheral blood. These receptors were obtained from a human donor in a cohort sampled during active COVID-19. The CDR3 runs from the conserved cysteine through the conserved F or W. D genes are given only for firm matches. For some rows the clone size is stated as once, few or many, or as a class when expanded; others skip it.

cdr3_nt: TGTGCCACCAGCAGAGATCGGGACTCCCAAGAGACCCAGTACTTC
cdr3_aa: CATSRDRDSQETQYF
d_call: .
v_call: TRBV15
clone_size: .
j_call: TRBJ2-5

cdr3_nt: TGCGCCAGCAGCCAAGACCCGACAGGGGATAATGAAAAACTGTTTTTT
cdr3_aa: CASSQDPTGDNEKLFF
d_call: TRBD1
v_call: TRBV4-1
clone_size: few
j_call: TRBJ1-4

cdr3_nt: TGTGCCAGCAGCACCGACATCTCTGGGGCCAACGTCCTGACTTTC
cdr3_aa: CASSTDISGANVLTF
d_call: .
v_call: TRBV5-5
clone_size: .
j_call: TRBJ2-6

cdr3_nt: TGTGCCAGCAGCAGACTAGGAAGCTACGAGCAGTACTTC
cdr3_aa: CASSRLGSYEQYF
d_call: .
v_call: TRBV6-5
clone_size: .
j_call: TRBJ2-7

cdr3_nt: TGCGCCAGCAGTATTTCGGGGACTAGCGGGAGAACGTTTCTGGTCTTC
cdr3_aa: CASSISGTSGRTFLVF
d_call: TRBD2
v_call: TRBV5-1
clone_size: .
j_call: TRBJ2-1

cdr3_nt: TGTGCCAGCGGGCTTAATCCGACGGACACACTTAATGAAAAACTGTTTTTT
cdr3_aa: CASGLNPTDTLNEKLFF
d_call: .
v_call: TRBV9
clone_size: .
j_call: TRBJ1-4

cdr3_nt: TGTGCCAGCAGCTTACAGACCGGAGCTAACTATGGCTACACCTTC
cdr3_aa: CASSLQTGANYGYTF
d_call: .
v_call: TRBV7-9
clone_size: .
j_call: TRBJ1-2

cdr3_nt: TGTGCCAGCAGAAGGGGCATAAACAGGGTCGATGAGCAGTTCTTC
cdr3_aa: CASRRGINRVDEQFF
d_call: .
v_call: TRBV28
clone_size: .
j_call: TRBJ2-1

cdr3_nt: TGTGCCAGCAGCTTGGAATGGGCGGCTAGCGGGACCTTATACAATGAGCAGTTCTTC
cdr3_aa: CASSLEWAASGTLYNEQFF
d_call: TRBD2
v_call: TRBV5-8
clone_size: many
j_call: TRBJ2-1

cdr3_nt: TGTGCCAGTAGTATACCCGGCGGCTCCTCTGGAAACACCATATATTTT
cdr3_aa: CASSIPGGSSGNTIYF
d_call: .
v_call: TRBV19
clone_size: .
j_call: TRBJ1-3

cdr3_nt: TGTGCCAGTAGTAGCACGGGACAGGTCAACACCGGGGAGCTGTTTTTT
cdr3_aa: CASSSTGQVNTGELFF
d_call: TRBD1
v_call: TRBV19
clone_size: .
j_call: TRBJ2-2

cdr3_nt: TGTGCCAGCAGCCCCGCCGGTTGGAATCAGCCCCAGCATTTT
cdr3_aa: CASSPAGWNQPQHF
d_call: .
v_call: TRBV7-3
clone_size: .
j_call: TRBJ1-5

cdr3_nt: TGTGCCAGCAGCCAATATTTTGGGGACACTGATAATTCACCCCTCCACTTT
cdr3_aa: CASSQYFGDTDNSPLHF
d_call: .
v_call: TRBV14
clone_size: .
j_call: TRBJ1-6

cdr3_nt: TGTGCCAGCAGTCTTACAGGGGTTTTGGCGCTAGGACAAGAGACCCAGTACTTC
cdr3_aa: CASSLTGVLALGQETQYF
d_call: TRBD1
v_call: TRBV25-1
clone_size: .
j_call: TRBJ2-5

cdr3_nt: TGTGCCAGCAGCTTGAGGGCGACCGGGGAGCTGTTTTTT
cdr3_aa: CASSLRATGELFF
d_call: .
v_call: TRBV7-8
clone_size: .
j_call: TRBJ2-2

cdr3_nt: TGTGCCAGCAGCTTAGCCTTAGGGAGGACCTACGAGCAGTACTTC
cdr3_aa: CASSLALGRTYEQYF
d_call: .
v_call: TRBV5-6
clone_size: .
j_call: TRBJ2-7

cdr3_nt: TGTGCCAGCAGCGGACTAGCGGGGAGATTGGAGACCCAGTACTTC
cdr3_aa: CASSGLAGRLETQYF
d_call: TRBD2
v_call: TRBV6-2/TRBV6-3
clone_size: .
j_call: TRBJ2-5

cdr3_nt: TGTGCCAGCAGCCAAGATAAAATAGCGGGACACAATGAGCAGTTCTTC
cdr3_aa: CASSQDKIAGHNEQFF
d_call: TRBD2
v_call: TRBV4-2
clone_size: .
j_call: TRBJ2-1

cdr3_nt: TGTGCCAGCAGCGTAACAGGGGGGGATCGGGCCTATGGCTACACCTTC
cdr3_aa: CASSVTGGDRAYGYTF
d_call: TRBD1
v_call: TRBV7-2
clone_size: .
j_call: TRBJ1-2

cdr3_nt: TGTGCCAGCAGCTTTAACTTAAACACTGAAGCTTTCTTT
cdr3_aa: CASSFNLNTEAFF
d_call: .
v_call: TRBV5-4
clone_size: .
j_call: TRBJ1-1

cdr3_nt: TGTGCCAGCAGCCGGATAGCGGAACGCACAGATACGCAGTATTTT
cdr3_aa: CASSRIAERTDTQYF
d_call: .
v_call: TRBV3-1/TRBV3-2
clone_size: .
j_call: TRBJ2-3

cdr3_nt: TGTGCCAGCAGTTACCAGGGGTCGGCCACTGAAGCTTTCTTT
cdr3_aa: CASSYQGSATEAFF
d_call: .
v_call: TRBV6-2/TRBV6-3
clone_size: .
j_call: TRBJ1-1

cdr3_nt: TGTGCCAGCAGTCTGAGGACTAGCGGCACCTACAATGAGCAGTTCTTC
cdr3_aa: CASSLRTSGTYNEQFF
d_call: TRBD2
v_call: TRBV6-6
clone_size: .
j_call: TRBJ2-1

cdr3_nt: TGTGCCAGCTCACCCGACAGAACCTACGAGCAGTACTTC
cdr3_aa: CASSPDRTYEQYF
d_call: .
v_call: TRBV18
clone_size: .
j_call: TRBJ2-7

cdr3_nt: TGTGCCAGCAGCCAAGACAGGGGGCTTCAGCCCCAGCATTTT
cdr3_aa: CASSQDRGLQPQHF
d_call: TRBD1
v_call: TRBV3-1/TRBV3-2
clone_size: .
j_call: TRBJ1-5

cdr3_nt: TGTGCCAGCAGCTTAGAAGTCGTTTCGGGAGAGCAGTACTTC
cdr3_aa: CASSLEVVSGEQYF
d_call: .
v_call: TRBV7-8
clone_size: few
j_call: TRBJ2-7

cdr3_nt: TGTGCCAGTAGTAGGAATGGCCTCCCGGCGGGGGGTGAAAAACTGTTTTTT
cdr3_aa: CASSRNGLPAGGEKLFF
d_call: .
v_call: TRBV19
clone_size: .
j_call: TRBJ1-4

cdr3_nt: TGTGCCAGCAGTGACTCCGGTAACACTGAAGCTTTCTTT
cdr3_aa: CASSDSGNTEAFF
d_call: .
v_call: TRBV6-4
clone_size: .
j_call: TRBJ1-1

cdr3_nt: TGTGCCAGCAGCGTAGACTCTAGCAATCAGCCCCAGCATTTT
cdr3_aa: CASSVDSSNQPQHF
d_call: .
v_call: TRBV7-2
clone_size: .
j_call: TRBJ1-5

cdr3_nt: TGTGCCAGCAGTGAACGGCCAGGGGGATACGGTGGCTACACCTTC
cdr3_aa: CASSERPGGYGGYTF
d_call: TRBD1
v_call: TRBV6-1
clone_size: .
j_call: TRBJ1-2

cdr3_nt: TGCAGCGTTGCAACTAGCGGGACTTACGGGGAGCTGTTTTTT
cdr3_aa: CSVATSGTYGELFF
d_call: TRBD2
v_call: TRBV29-1
clone_size: .
j_call: TRBJ2-2

cdr3_nt: TGTGCCTGGAGTAGACAGGGGACCGCATACTCTGGAAACACCATATATTTT
cdr3_aa: CAWSRQGTAYSGNTIYF
d_call: TRBD1
v_call: TRBV30
clone_size: .
j_call: TRBJ1-3

cdr3_nt: TGTGCCATTGCAGGACAGGGGTCGAGCACAGATACGCAGTATTTT
cdr3_aa: CAIAGQGSSTDTQYF
d_call: TRBD1
v_call: TRBV7-8
clone_size: .
j_call: TRBJ2-3

cdr3_nt: TGTGCCAGCAGTTATCGACAGTGGGCAAATTCACCCCTCCACTTT
cdr3_aa: CASSYRQWANSPLHF
d_call: .
v_call: TRBV6-5
clone_size: many
j_call: TRBJ1-6

cdr3_nt: TGTGCCAGTAGTATCTTACAGGGGTGGGAGCGAACCGGGGAGCTGTTTTTT
cdr3_aa: CASSILQGWERTGELFF
d_call: TRBD1
v_call: TRBV19
clone_size: .
j_call: TRBJ2-2

cdr3_nt: TGTGCCAGCAGCCTTCGGACTAGCGGGAGGGCCCCTGAGACCCAGTACTTC
cdr3_aa: CASSLRTSGRAPETQYF
d_call: TRBD2
v_call: TRBV5-6
clone_size: once
j_call: TRBJ2-5

cdr3_nt: TGTGCCAGCAGTGCCCTGGACAGGGTGAACACTGAAGCTTTCTTT
cdr3_aa: CASSALDRVNTEAFF
d_call: TRBD1
v_call: TRBV28
clone_size: .
j_call: TRBJ1-1

cdr3_nt: TGTGCCAGCAGACGTACAGGGGCCTCATACGAGCAGTACTTC
cdr3_aa: CASRRTGASYEQYF
d_call: TRBD1
v_call: TRBV11-2
clone_size: once
j_call: TRBJ2-7

cdr3_nt: TGCAGCGTTGACGTGGGGGGCTATGGCTACACCTTC
cdr3_aa: CSVDVGGYGYTF
d_call: .
v_call: TRBV29-1
clone_size: .
j_call: TRBJ1-2

cdr3_nt: TGTGCCAGTCTGCCGGGACTAGCGGGAGGAATTAATGAGCAGTTCTTC
cdr3_aa: CASLPGLAGGINEQFF
d_call: TRBD2
v_call: TRBV19
clone_size: .
j_call: TRBJ2-1

cdr3_nt: TGTGCCAGCAGCTTGCACGGAGGAACCGGGGAGCTGTTTTTT
cdr3_aa: CASSLHGGTGELFF
d_call: .
v_call: TRBV5-4
clone_size: .
j_call: TRBJ2-2

cdr3_nt: TGTGCCAGCAGCTTCGACTGGGACTACGTCGAGCAGTACTTC
cdr3_aa: CASSFDWDYVEQYF
d_call: TRBD2
v_call: TRBV7-2
clone_size: .
j_call: TRBJ2-7

cdr3_nt: TGTGCCAGCAGCTTACTAGCGGGAATCGACGAGCAGTACTTC
cdr3_aa: CASSLLAGIDEQYF
d_call: TRBD2
v_call: TRBV7-9
clone_size: .
j_call: TRBJ2-7

cdr3_nt: TGTGCCAGCAGCCAAGCAGGGTCCATGGGCTACACCTTC
cdr3_aa: CASSQAGSMGYTF
d_call: .
v_call: TRBV3-1/TRBV3-2
clone_size: few
j_call: TRBJ1-2

cdr3_nt: TGTGCCAGCAGTTTATCCCGGACTAGCGGGAGCCACGAGCAGTACTTC
cdr3_aa: CASSLSRTSGSHEQYF
d_call: TRBD2
v_call: TRBV28
clone_size: few
j_call: TRBJ2-7

cdr3_nt: TGTGCCTGGAGTGTTGTAGCGGGAGCTTCAGAGACCCAGTACTTC
cdr3_aa: CAWSVVAGASETQYF
d_call: TRBD2
v_call: TRBV30
clone_size: .
j_call: TRBJ2-5

cdr3_nt: TGCAGTGCTATCCTCTACAATGAGCAGTTCTTC
cdr3_aa: CSAILYNEQFF
d_call: .
v_call: TRBV20-1
clone_size: .
j_call: TRBJ2-1

cdr3_nt: TGTGCCAGCAGCCCTGGCTCATTCTATGGCTACACCTTC
cdr3_aa: CASSPGSFYGYTF
d_call: .
v_call: TRBV7-9
clone_size: .
j_call: TRBJ1-2